This T cell receptor beta chain was found in a study of beta chain features in type 1 diabetes. This CDR3 contains 15 residues. CDR1 SGHRS and CDR2 YFSETQ come from the germline V gene. V lost 4 bases and J lost 6; bases outside the gene matches: 10. Every bit of the isolated RNA underwent reverse transcription, so sequencing read expressed TCRB transcripts. Assay: immunoSEQ multiplex PCR; the TCRdb copy retains only in-frame clones and omits some. The table includes 350,000 or so clones, about 20% detected once. This clone appeared a few times. This chain links TRBV5-1 with TRBJ2-1, with 7 nucleotides matching TRBD2. Sequencing was performed on naive CD4+ T cells from blood. The sequence derives from a woman between 18 and 29 years old in good health. The CDR3 here is CASSEPLAEGNEQFF. The CDR3 DNA follows: TGCGCCAGCAGCGAGCCGCTAGCGGAGGGCAATGAGCAGTTCTTC.